This T cell receptor beta chain comes out of a study of shared clonotypes between healthy human individuals. This clone was found a few times. In the same sample, other DNA sequences code for this CDR3. Germline V gives CDR1 KGHSH, CDR2 LQKENI. The V gene lost 3 bases and the J gene lost 0 bases, with 3 bases spanning the gap. CDR3 length: 12 amino acids. Sequenced by immunoSEQ multiplex PCR; TCRdb stores in-frame clones only, minus some. This sample yields some 2,500,000 clones, of which less than 95% are seen a single time; roughly 0.34% belongs to the top ten. This clonotype was obtained from a man between 18 and 35 years old in good health. Some clones in this sample may be carry-over from other donors' samples. This chain links TRBV18 with TRBJ2-7; D not certain. The specimen sequenced was naive CD4+ T cells from PBMCs. As to subset: CD45RA+ positively selected. Written as DNA, the CDR3 is TGTGCCAGCTCACCGAACTCCTACGAGCAGTACTTC. This translates into CASSPNSYEQYF.